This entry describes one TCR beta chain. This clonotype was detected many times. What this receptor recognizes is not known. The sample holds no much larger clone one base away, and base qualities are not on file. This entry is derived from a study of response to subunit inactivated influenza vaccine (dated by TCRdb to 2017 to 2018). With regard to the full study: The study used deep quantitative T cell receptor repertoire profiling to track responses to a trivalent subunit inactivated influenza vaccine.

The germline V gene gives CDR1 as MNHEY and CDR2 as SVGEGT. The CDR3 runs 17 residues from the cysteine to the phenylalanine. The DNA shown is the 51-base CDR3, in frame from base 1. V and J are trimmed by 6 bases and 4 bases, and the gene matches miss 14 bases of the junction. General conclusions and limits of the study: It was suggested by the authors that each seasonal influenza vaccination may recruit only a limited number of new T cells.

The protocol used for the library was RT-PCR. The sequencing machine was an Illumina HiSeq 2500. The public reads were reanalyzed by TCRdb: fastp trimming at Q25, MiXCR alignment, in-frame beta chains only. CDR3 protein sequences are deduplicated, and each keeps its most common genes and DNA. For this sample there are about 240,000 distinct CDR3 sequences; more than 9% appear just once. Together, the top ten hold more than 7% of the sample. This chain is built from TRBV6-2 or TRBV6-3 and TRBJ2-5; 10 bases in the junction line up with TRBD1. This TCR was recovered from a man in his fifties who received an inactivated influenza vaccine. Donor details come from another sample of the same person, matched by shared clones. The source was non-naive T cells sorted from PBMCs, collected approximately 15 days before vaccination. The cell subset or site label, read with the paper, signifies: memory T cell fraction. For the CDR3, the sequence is CASRPGRRTGGGETQYF. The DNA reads TGTGCCAGCAGACCAGGTCGACGGACAGGGGGAGGAGAGACCCAGTACTTC.